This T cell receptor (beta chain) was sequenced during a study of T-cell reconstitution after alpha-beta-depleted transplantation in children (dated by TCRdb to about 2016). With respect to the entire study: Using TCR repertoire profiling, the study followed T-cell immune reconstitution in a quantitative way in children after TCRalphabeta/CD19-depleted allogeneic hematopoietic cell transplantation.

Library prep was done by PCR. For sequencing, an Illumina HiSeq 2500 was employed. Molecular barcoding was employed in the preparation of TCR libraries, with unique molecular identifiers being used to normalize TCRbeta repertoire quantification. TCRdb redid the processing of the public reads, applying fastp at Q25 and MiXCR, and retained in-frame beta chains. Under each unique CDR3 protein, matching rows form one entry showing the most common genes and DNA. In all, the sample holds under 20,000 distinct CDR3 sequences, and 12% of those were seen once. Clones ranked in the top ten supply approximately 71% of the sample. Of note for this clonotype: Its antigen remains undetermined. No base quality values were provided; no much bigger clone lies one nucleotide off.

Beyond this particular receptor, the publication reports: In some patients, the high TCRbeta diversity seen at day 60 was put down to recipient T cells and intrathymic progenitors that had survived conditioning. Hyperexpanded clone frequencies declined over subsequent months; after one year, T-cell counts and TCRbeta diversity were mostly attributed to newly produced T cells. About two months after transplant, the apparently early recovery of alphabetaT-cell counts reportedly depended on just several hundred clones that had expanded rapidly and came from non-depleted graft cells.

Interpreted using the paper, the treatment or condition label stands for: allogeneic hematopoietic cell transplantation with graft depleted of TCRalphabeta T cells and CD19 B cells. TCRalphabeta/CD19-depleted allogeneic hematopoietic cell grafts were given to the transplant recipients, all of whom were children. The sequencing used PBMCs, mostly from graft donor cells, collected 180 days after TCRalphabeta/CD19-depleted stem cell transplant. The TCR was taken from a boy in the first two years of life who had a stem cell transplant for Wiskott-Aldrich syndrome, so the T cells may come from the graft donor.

This receptor has the CDR3 CASSSHEFSGARAEAFF. The bases are TGTGCCAGCAGCTCGCACGAGTTTAGCGGGGCAAGGGCTGAAGCTTTCTTT. Recombination linked TRBV7-9 to TRBJ1-1; TRBD1 is possibly the D segment (5 matching bases). The CDR3 spans 17 residues, from the cysteine through the phenylalanine. Of all the DNA, just the CDR3 is kept, 51 bases in frame from base 1. Taken from the germline V gene (reference sequence), the CDR1 and CDR2 loops are SEHNR and FQNEAQ. Trimming takes 4 bases from V and 6 bases from J, and the germline ends sit 24 bases apart.